These 7 T cell receptor beta chains share one sample of origin, sequenced in a study of shared clonotypes between healthy human individuals. The naive CD8 fraction comprised CD45RO-negative cells positively selected for CCR7 and excluded terminally differentiated effector memory CD45RA+ cells. The table came from immunoSEQ multiplex PCR; TCRdb's copy has only in-frame clones and leaves some out. Counted here are hundreds of thousands of clones, 96% occurring once; the ten biggest clones make up over 0.2%. The source material was naive CD8+ T cells sorted from blood. These receptors were collected from a man aged 30 to 45 in good health.

The chain employs TRBV18 and TRBJ2-7; the match to TRBD1 covers 9 bases. Trimming removed 3 bases from V and 5 bases from J; junction bases left unmatched: 5. Germline V gene sequence: CDR1 KGHSH, CDR2 LQKENI. The CDR3 is made up of 14 amino acids. The CDR3 region is CASSPRTGVHEQYF. In DNA, the CDR3 is TGTGCCAGCTCACCGAGGACAGGGGTCCACGAGCAGTACTTC.

The chain uses TRBV18 and TRBJ1-1, with D perhaps matching TRBD1 (5 bases). Germline V gene sequence: CDR1 KGHSH, CDR2 LQKENI. V dropped 2 bases and J dropped 3 bases, with 19 bases sitting between them. The CDR3 consists of 17 residues. CDR3 sequence: CASSPTGPAGDDTEAFF. CDR3 DNA sequence: TGTGCCAGCTCACCAACCGGCCCGGCGGGGGACGACACTGAAGCTTTCTTT.

The CDR3 DNA follows: TGTGCCAGCAGTTACCTCGGGGGAATGAACACTGAAGCTTTCTTT. Residues: CASSYLGGMNTEAFF. The chain uses TRBV6-6 and TRBJ1-1; D is perhaps TRBD1 (5 bases). The CDR3 consists of 15 residues. V was clipped by 2 bases and J by 0 bases, with 10 bases between them. Looked up from germline, CDR1 is MNHNY and CDR2 is SVGAGI (reference sequence).

This chain links TRBV7-8 with TRBJ2-1; D not resolved. Germline V lookup: CDR1 SGHVS, CDR2 FQNEAQ. Trimming pared 5 bases from V and 5 bases from J, leaving 10 bases between. The CDR3 is 13 amino acids. CDR3 DNA sequence: TGTGCCAGCAGCCCAATGCATAACAATGAGCAGTTCTTC. It translates to CASSPMHNNEQFF.

The rearrangement uses TRBV6-4 and TRBJ2-2; the D is unclear. Per the germline V gene, CDR1 is MRHNA and CDR2 is SNTAGT. The CDR3 is 16 residues long. V was trimmed by 3 bases and J by 1 base, leaving 12 bases between them. CDR3 residues: CASSETFGGNTGELFF. CDR3 sequence (DNA): TGTGCCAGCAGTGAGACATTCGGCGGGAACACCGGGGAGCTGTTTTTT.

The V and J genes are TRBV5-1 and TRBJ2-3, with 12 bases lining up with TRBD1. V shed 0 bases, J shed 2 bases, and the junction held 7 bases outside the gene matches. Per germline, CDR1 SGHRS and CDR2 YFSETQ. This CDR3 has 18 amino acids. CDR3 residues: CASSLGGTGGVYTDTQYF. CDR3 coding DNA: TGCGCCAGCAGCTTGGGCGGGACAGGGGGCGTTTACACAGATACGCAGTATTTT. The complete variable domain, with remaining parts taken from reference TRBV5-1 and TRBJ2-3, reads KAGVTQTPRYLIKTRGQQVTLSCSPISGHRSVSWYQQTPGQGLQFLFEYFSETQRNKGNFPGRFSGRQFSNSRSEMNVSTLELGDSALYLCASSLGGTGGVYTDTQYFGPGTRLTVL.

The V call is TRBV5-1, the J call TRBJ2-2; no clear D. The CDR3 is 14 amino acids. CDR1 is SGHRS and CDR2 is YFSETQ in the germline V gene. The V end was cut by 2 bases, the J end by 8 bases, with 13 bases between. CDR3: CASSFPDGVGELFF. The CDR3 coding sequence is TGCGCCAGCAGCTTCCCCGACGGAGTGGGGGAGCTGTTTTTT.